This T cell receptor (beta chain) derives from a study of neoadjuvant anti-PD-1 for oral cavity cancer. Looking at the study overall: Most patients had three to four biweekly doses of 3 mg/kg nivolumab before resection. Study-level results: Higher pretreatment blood Treg/Th17 ratios correlated with higher pretreatment blood and lower post-treatment tumor TCRbeta clonality.

Points on this clone: Its antigen is as yet unknown.

The length of the CDR3 is 17 residues. Trimming shortened V by 1 base and J by 0 bases, and 12 bases separated the two germline ends. Per germline, CDR1 SGHNT and CDR2 YENEEA. Profiling relied on immunoSEQ multiplex PCR, and the TCRdb table lists in-frame clones only, not all of them. The repertoire includes several thousand clones, 76% of them detected once, and around 3.3% sits in the top ten. The V call is TRBV11-3, the J call TRBJ1-4; possible D gene TRBD1, 6 bases. This TCR was sampled from a person aged 40-85 years with oral cavity squamous cell carcinoma. The sample consisted of PBMCs, taken before nivolumab (anti-PD-1) treatment. CDR3 in amino acids: CASSLADSDSTNEKLFF. Here the CDR3 DNA reads TGTGCCAGCAGCTTAGCGGACAGCGATTCAACTAATGAAAAACTGTTTTTT.